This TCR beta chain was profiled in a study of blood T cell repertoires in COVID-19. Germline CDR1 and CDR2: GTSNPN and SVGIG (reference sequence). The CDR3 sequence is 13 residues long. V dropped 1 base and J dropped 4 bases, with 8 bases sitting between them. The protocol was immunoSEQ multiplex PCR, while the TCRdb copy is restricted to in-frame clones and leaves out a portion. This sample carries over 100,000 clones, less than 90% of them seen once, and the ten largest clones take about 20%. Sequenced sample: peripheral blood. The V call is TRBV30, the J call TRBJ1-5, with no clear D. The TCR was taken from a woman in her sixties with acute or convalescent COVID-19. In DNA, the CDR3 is TGTGCCTGGAGTGGGACGGGAAATCAGCCCCAGCATTTT. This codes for CAWSGTGNQPQHF.